This T cell receptor beta chain is from a study of blood T cell repertoires in COVID-19. Whole-study context: Some COVID-19 samples were acute and others convalescent; all came from the United States, Italy and Spain. T cells, B-cell-depleted T cells, or PBMCs supplied cDNA or gDNA.

Produced via immunoSEQ multiplex PCR; TCRdb's table is partial and in-frame only. The sample consists of about 86,000 clones, over 80% of them appearing once. The receptor was isolated from a man over 45 with acute or convalescent COVID-19. The sequencing sample was made of peripheral blood.

The CDR3 coding sequence is TGTGCCAGCAGCTTATGGGGGGGACAGGGCTCCTACGAGCAGTACTTC. Protein sequence: CASSLWGGQGSYEQYF. This chain joins TRBV7-8 and TRBJ2-7; TRBD1 agrees at 9 bases. CDR3 length: 16 residues. The J segment lost 0 bases and the V segment lost 2 bases, leaving 5 bases of the junction unmatched. Germline CDR1 SGHVS, CDR2 FQNEAQ.